The TCR beta chain described here comes from a study of shared T cell receptors in the human thymus (dated by TCRdb to the early 2020s). Regarding the complete study: The study investigated the way shared, self-reactive T-cell receptor alpha chains are produced in the human thymus.

The library was built by means of the immunoSEQ multiplex PCR assay. Drawn from immuneACCESS, this table holds only the in-frame rearrangements with V and J called that TCRdb kept. Clones are partly lost; checked studies trace under half to an unresolved V gene and leave the rest unexplained. The sample table records hundreds of thousands of clones; roughly 90% of these occur just once. The biggest ten clones account for around 0.0099% of the sample. About this clone itself: The antigen it binds to is not known. Per-nucleotide qualities are absent, and no much larger clonotype sits a single base away.

Separately, the same data were catalogued under a study of human thymus T cells. The second paper further reports: In Finland, the donors were immunologically healthy infants who were having open corrective cardiac surgery for congenital heart defects. Thymus tissue was obtained as surgical resects removed during corrective cardiac surgery. Usage of V and J gene segments appeared to be biased in both the thymic and the peripheral blood repertoires. Highly overlapping thymic TCR repertoires among unrelated individuals were reported in the related research. TCR alpha and beta repertoires from under 10 infant thymus samples and a few related peripheral blood samples were characterized in the study. The infant donors were roughly 6 to 250 days old, and the cohort included six males and a couple of females. Thymocytes were released mechanically from tissue and stored at -70 °C as pellets of roughly 8.5-32 million cells. Genomic DNA was extracted from frozen cell pellets with a QIAsymphony instrument. TCRB and TCRAD loci were amplified from a standardized quantity of quality-controlled genomic DNA using the immunoSEQ multiplex PCR assay. Amplicons spanned the V(D)J region at a length sufficient to cover the CDR3 and identify V and J genes. Through the commercial immunoSEQ service, the amplicons were sequenced on an Illumina platform. Primer bias and sequencing errors were corrected as previously described, and TCRAD and TCRB definitions were based on the IMGT database. immunoSEQ Analyzer 3.0 and VDJTools were used for repertoire analysis, which covered basic statistics, V/J segment usage, diversity estimates, rarefaction and pairwise overlap. Diversity was estimated with Chao1, ChaoE, Efron-Thisted, Shannon and inverse Simpson indices, and also on datasets down-sampled to the smallest sample. Repertoire overlap was assessed by strict matching of CDR3 nucleotide sequence, V gene and J gene, and clustering was done by Jaccard-based multidimensional scaling. On average, thymus samples gave roughly 740,000 unique TCRB clonotypes, whereas blood samples gave approximately 84,000.

Sequencing was done on a sample of thymocytes. This TCR derives from a boy under three years old with a congenital heart defect. Donor details come from another sample of the same person, matched by shared clones.

The DNA is as follows: TGTGCCAGCAGCCCCCATAGCGGGAGGGCAAATACGCAGTATTTT. Its product reads: CASSPHSGRANTQYF. Recombination linked TRBV7-3 to TRBJ2-3; 11 bases in the middle match TRBD2. The CDR3 numbers 15 residues from cysteine through phenylalanine. Only the CDR3 DNA is retained, 45 bases long and in frame from the first base. The V end gives up 5 bases and the J end 7 bases, leaving 8 bases in the junction not matched to a gene. CDR1 and CDR2 (SGHTA, FQGTGA) derive from the germline V gene.